The next 8 T cell receptor beta chains were all read from a single sample in a study of Ad26.COV2.S vaccination and SARS-CoV-2 variants. The treatment here: 15 to 20 received Ad26.COV2.S at low or high dose, single or two shots; a few received placebo; per-sample allocation not given. After the first vaccine or placebo injection, samples were drawn on day 63. The method was immunoSEQ multiplex PCR; TCRdb's version includes in-frame clones alone and lacks a portion of them. This sample carries around 300,000 clones, 75% to 90% of them seen once, and the ten largest clones take around 10%. Sequences were derived from peripheral blood, sampled in a trial of Ad26.COV2.S vaccine versus placebo. The source of these receptors is a person between 18 and 60 years old who received the Ad26.COV2.S COVID-19 vaccine or a placebo.

The chain combines TRBV7-3 with TRBJ2-7; no clear D gene. The CDR3 is 15 amino acids. Between the trimmed V and J ends, which lost 2 bases and 3 bases, there was a span of 14 bases. The V gene's germline CDR1 is SGHTA and CDR2 FQGTGA. CDR3 bases: TGTGCCAGCAGCTTACATGGGGATGGCAGCTACGAGCAGTACTTC. Protein sequence: CASSLHGDGSYEQYF.

The V gene is TRBV7-2, the J gene TRBJ1-2; no firm D call. V was trimmed by 0 bases and J by 4 bases, leaving 12 bases between them. CDR1 is SGHTA and CDR2 is FQGNSA in the germline V gene. The CDR3 runs to 15 residues. In nucleotides, the CDR3 is TGTGCCAGCAGCTTAGCGTCCGGGGTGGGCTATGGCTACACCTTC. As protein: CASSLASGVGYGYTF.

This clone appeared a single time. V gene TRBV20-1 combines with J gene TRBJ1-5, with no clear D. The CDR3 is 13 residues long. The germline V gene has CDR1 DFQATT and CDR2 SNEGSKA (reference sequence). V was shortened by 3 bases and J by 1 base, with 7 bases between the two germline ends. The CDR3 nucleotides read TGCAGTGCTAGTGGTACGAGCAATCAGCCCCAGCATTTT. Its translation: CSASGTSNQPQHF.

The CDR3 DNA follows: TGTGCCAGTAGGATTACACCGACTACCTCCCCTAACTATGGCTACACCTTC. This translates into CASRITPTTSPNYGYTF. The chain employs TRBV19 and TRBJ1-2, with D uncertain. CDR1 is LNHDA and CDR2 is SQIVND in the germline V gene (reference sequence). With 6 bases removed from V and 0 bases from J, the gap between germline ends came to 20 bases. The CDR3 consists of 17 residues.

The CDR3 region is CASKGVNNSPLHF. In DNA form, the CDR3 reads TGTGCTTCTAAGGGGGTGAATAATTCACCCCTCCACTTT. The chain recombines TRBV28 with TRBJ1-6, with TRBD1 as a possible D gene (6 bases). CDR1 is MDHEN, CDR2 SYDVKM, per germline. The CDR3 has 13 residues.

J is TRBJ2-5 and V is TRBV3-1 (or the pseudogene TRBV3-2); possibly TRBD2 for D (6 bases). This CDR3 has 14 amino acids. Per the germline V gene, CDR1 is LGHDT and CDR2 is YNNKEL (reference sequence). V lost 2 bases and J 4 bases, leaving 11 bases between the germline ends. The CDR3 DNA sequence: TGTGCCAGCAGCCAAAGTGGGGGAGGAGAGACCCAGTACTTC. This codes for CASSQSGGGETQYF.

This clone has just one count. This chain links TRBV7-2 with TRBJ2-7; 9 bases are a match to TRBD1. V lost 1 base, J lost 4 bases, and 8 bases stayed unmatched. This CDR3 is built from 16 residues. CDR1 SGHTA and CDR2 FQGNSA come from the germline V gene. This CDR3 reads CASSLEWPGQGYEQYF. The CDR3 DNA sequence: TGTGCCAGCAGCTTAGAGTGGCCTGGACAGGGGTACGAGCAGTACTTC.

J is TRBJ1-5 and V is TRBV21-1; the D segment call TRBD1 is taken from the table without a DNA check. TRBV21-1 is recorded as a pseudogene. CDR3 length: 18 amino acids. This CDR3 is CASSSPGQGLYSNQPQHF. CDR3 in DNA: TGTGCCAGCAGTTCTCCGGGACAGGGACTTTATAGCAATCAGCCCCAGCATTTT.